Listed here are 14 T cell receptor beta chains from one sample, sequenced in a study of spatial heterogeneity in lung cancer. The time point here: sample taken at primary tumor resection. No cells were sorted before sequencing. The whole RNA sequenced was extracted from tumor, nontumor lung or frozen PBMC. TCRdb passed the 5' RACE reads through MiXCR, listing each CDR3 protein once. Of 89,000 or so distinct CDR3 sequences listed, approximately 21% are singletons. Source: PBMCs, taken at surgery. These receptors were taken from a male donor with early-stage non-small cell lung cancer.

This sequence joins TRBV30 and TRBJ1-6; D remains ambiguous. Germline CDR1 is GTSNPN and CDR2 is SVGIG (reference sequence). The CDR3 spans 13 residues. Between the trimmed V and J ends, which lost 4 bases and 8 bases, there was a span of 12 bases. The CDR3 loop reads CAWTVQVDSPLHF. CDR3 nucleotide sequence: TGTGCCTGGACGGTGCAAGTAGATTCACCCCTCCACTTT.

This clonotype showed up many times. The chain carries TRBV3-1 and TRBJ1-4; 7 nucleotides align to TRBD1. The V gene's germline CDR1 is LGHDT and CDR2 YNNKEL (reference sequence). This CDR3 spans 15 amino acids. J was trimmed by 8 bases and V by 4 bases; bases with no gene match: 10. The CDR3 DNA is TGTGCCAGCAGCCTACCACAGGGGTTTGGGGAAAAACTGTTTTTT. It encodes CASSLPQGFGEKLFF.

The chain carries TRBV28 and TRBJ2-2; unclear D gene. The length of the CDR3 is 15 residues. V was pared by 2 bases and J by 0 bases, with 7 bases between. Germline lookup yields CDR1 MDHEN and CDR2 SYDVKM. CDR3 coding DNA: TGTGCCAGCAGTTTAGGGCAGGCGAACACCGGGGAGCTGTTTTTT. Protein product: CASSLGQANTGELFF.

This clonotype was detected a few times. This chain joins TRBV30 and TRBJ1-1; 7 nucleotides line up with TRBD1. This CDR3 has 13 residues. The junction had 2 bases not matched to a gene; V was cut back by 4 bases and J by 0 bases. CDR1 GTSNPN and CDR2 SVGIG come from the germline V gene (reference sequence). The DNA for the CDR3 is TGTGCCTGGAAGGGGGCCATGAACACTGAAGCTTTCTTT. Encoded protein: CAWKGAMNTEAFF.

In its sample, this clonotype was seen a few times. The gene calls are TRBV11-2 and TRBJ2-5; TRBD2 might be the D (5 bases). Trimming took 1 base from V and 4 from J, leaving 10 bases between them. CDR3 length: 14 amino acids. Germline-derived CDR1 and CDR2 are SGHAT and FQNNGV. CDR3 sequence: CASSLGAGLETQYF. Written as DNA, the CDR3 is TGTGCCAGCAGCTTAGGCGCGGGTCTAGAGACCCAGTACTTC.

This clonotype was picked up a small number of times. This sequence joins TRBV7-6 and TRBJ1-3; D gene uncertain. The CDR3 is 13 amino acids. V lost 5 bases, J lost 2 bases, and 7 bases lay in between. Germline V CDR1 and CDR2: SGHVS, FNYEAQ. CDR3 DNA: TGTGCCAGCAGCGCCCAAACTGGAAACACCATATATTTT. As protein: CASSAQTGNTIYF.

The V and J genes are TRBV4-2 and TRBJ1-1; a possible D gene is TRBD1 (5 bases). This CDR3 region has 16 residues. The germline V gene has CDR1 LGHNA and CDR2 YNFKEQ. Trimming removed 1 base from V and 5 bases from J, with 17 bases in between. CDR3 nucleotide sequence: TGTGCCAGCAGCCAAGTTGGGCGGGGGGTTGGAACTGAAGCTTTCTTT. Its translation: CASSQVGRGVGTEAFF.

This clonotype was counted only a few times. CDR3 sequence (DNA): TGTGCCAGCATCTCGACGGATACCTACGAGCAGTACTTC. Its protein product is CASISTDTYEQYF. The chain recombines TRBV28 with TRBJ2-7, with unresolved D. V shed 7 bases and J shed 2 bases, with 12 bases lying between them. This CDR3 comprises 13 residues. The germline CDR1 and CDR2 sequences are MDHEN and SYDVKM.

This chain connects TRBV29-1 to TRBJ2-1; tentatively, D is TRBD1 or TRBD2 (5 bases each). CDR1 SQVTM and CDR2 ANQGSEA come from the germline V gene. This CDR3 is 14 amino acids long. V lost 8 bases to trimming and J lost 3 bases, with 17 bases between them. The CDR3 is CSLTGTTGYNEQFF. CDR3 nucleotide sequence: TGCAGCCTTACCGGGACCACGGGCTACAATGAGCAGTTCTTC.

This clonotype was seen only a few times. This chain joins TRBV6-2 or TRBV6-3 and TRBJ2-5; D not certain. Germline assignment: CDR1 MNHEY and CDR2 SVGEGT. The length of the CDR3 is 11 residues. V was pared by 8 bases and J by 5 bases, with 9 bases between. The CDR3 protein is CASGPGETQYF. CDR3 bases: TGTGCCAGCGGACCTGGGGAGACCCAGTACTTC.

The CDR3 nucleotides are TGCAGTGCTAGAGATCCGGGGAACACTGAAGCTTTCTTT. This sequence encodes CSARDPGNTEAFF. This chain uses TRBV20-1 with TRBJ1-1, with unresolved D. V dropped 0 bases and J dropped 1 base, with 6 bases sitting between them. Germline-derived CDR1 and CDR2 are DFQATT and SNEGSKA (reference sequence). CDR3 length: 13 amino acids.

In its sample, this clonotype was seen a few times. V and J are TRBV29-1 and TRBJ1-5; a weak D match, TRBD1 (5 bases). The CDR3 spans 12 residues. Germline V CDR1 and CDR2: SQVTM, ANQGSEA. The CDR3 sequence: CSSGGGYQPQHF. CDR3 in DNA: TGCAGTTCCGGGGGGGGTTATCAGCCCCAGCATTTT.

This clonotype was counted only a few times. This sequence joins TRBV5-1 and TRBJ2-2, with D maybe TRBD2 (6 bases). Trimming took 4 bases from V and 0 from J, leaving 16 bases between them. The V gene's germline CDR1 is SGHRS and CDR2 YFSETQ. The CDR3 covers 17 residues. CDR3 coding DNA: TGCGCCAGCAGCCCAGACCCTCCGGGGGCGAACACCGGGGAGCTGTTTTTT. Its protein product is CASSPDPPGANTGELFF.

The chain uses TRBV24-1 and TRBJ1-2, with D unresolved. The germline CDR1 and CDR2 sequences are KGHDR and SFDVKD. The CDR3 covers 17 residues. The V and J ends lost 3 bases and 4 bases respectively, with 20 bases between them. CDR3 loop: CATSDLAAGRNFYGYTF. CDR3 sequence (DNA): TGTGCCACCAGTGATCTCGCCGCCGGGAGGAACTTCTATGGCTACACCTTC.